This T cell receptor (beta chain) originates from a study of vaccination and CD4 T cells after COVID-19. About the study: Median time from COVID diagnosis to post-COVID sampling was about 14 weeks (35 to 161).

Germline V gene lookup returns CDR1 MNHEY and CDR2 SMNVEV (reference sequence). J gave up 8 bases and V 3 bases, and 12 bases lay outside the gene matches. This CDR3 comprises 15 residues. The Oncomine TCR Beta short-read assay generated sequence data from the DNA of cultured CD4+ T cells. MiXCR, run by TCRdb on the PCR reads, gives a single entry per CDR3 protein. The sample carries 17,000 or so distinct CDR3 sequences, less than 70% recorded once. Stated treatment: approximately 9-day PBMC culture with coronavirus spike peptide pools or control peptides (ViraFEST assay). TCRs were sequenced by ViraFEST after antigen-specific T cells had been expanded with peptide pools. Remarks on this clonotype: As yet, its antigen is unknown.

This clonotype was sampled from a human donor who had recovered from COVID-19. Sequenced input: CD4+ T cells from blood, cultured in vitro. V and J are TRBV27 and TRBJ1-2; 7 bases are shared with TRBD1. This CDR3 reads CASSLIGDSRRGYTF. In DNA form, the CDR3 reads TGTGCCAGCAGTTTGATAGGGGACAGTCGACGGGGCTACACCTTC.